This T cell receptor (beta chain) was captured by sequencing in a study of CD8+ T cells in alopecia areata (dated by TCRdb to the late 2010s). With regard to the full study: The treated patients took part in an open-label pilot trial in which moderate-to-severe alopecia areata was treated with oral tofacitinib at 5 to 10 mg twice daily. Tofacitinib was given for 6 to 18 months, followed by 6 months of follow-up off drug to assess delayed response and recurrence. To study T cell clonal expansion in alopecia areata, the researchers applied high-throughput TCRbeta sequencing to both the C3H/HeJ mouse model and human patients. Scalp tissue and sorted CD4+ and CD8+ peripheral blood T cells from patchy and totalis/universalis alopecia areata patients and from healthy controls were covered by human TCRbeta sequencing. Biopsies were taken from tofacitinib-treated patients at baseline and again at 4 and 24 weeks into treatment, and several of those patients also had a later scalp biopsy. Scalp clonality was compared across normal scalp (n=4), patchy alopecia areata scalp (n=8), and alopecia totalis/universalis scalp (n=8). RNA was extracted with the PAXgene miRNA kit for fixed scalp, the miRNeasy kit for PBMCs, and the RNeasy kit for mouse skin. TCRbeta CDR3 regions were amplified by immunoSEQ multiplex PCR using 35 Vbeta forward and 13 Jbeta reverse primers.

CDR1 and CDR2, looked up from the germline V gene, are SGHAT and FQNNGV. The CDR3 numbers 12 residues from cysteine through phenylalanine. Only the CDR3 DNA is retained, 36 bases long and in frame from the first base. V drops 1 base and J drops 4 bases, leaving 5 bases in between. Points on this clone: Its specific antigen is unknown. No per-base quality is available; no much larger clone lies one base away.

In the paper's terms, the time point label means: baseline before oral tofacitinib. Lesional scalp punch biopsies and peripheral blood were collected from alopecia areata patients. PBMCs were separated by density centrifugation and stained for CD3, CD4 and CD8, after which CD4+ and CD8+ T cells were sorted on a FACSAria. Library construction relied on the immunoSEQ multiplex PCR assay. RNA was extracted from all samples and reverse transcribed into cDNA as template for TCR sequencing. First-strand cDNA was synthesized using SuperScript III with a 2:1 mix of oligo-dT and random hexamers. A synthetic immune receptor repertoire was used to measure amplification bias, and any remaining bias was corrected computationally. The authors processed their data as follows. Raw reads were preprocessed for error removal, and CDR3 was defined according to IMGT conventions as running from the conserved cysteine to phenylalanine. Clonality was computed by normalizing Shannon entropy by log2 of the number of productive unique TCRs and subtracting the result from 1. CD4 or CD8 identity of scalp clones was inferred by cross-referencing scalp TCRbeta sequences with sorted blood CD4 and CD8 repertoires. What TCRdb holds here is the immuneACCESS table cut down to in-frame rearrangements. Part of the clones is not present; checked against another copy, under half of the missing clones reflect an unresolved V gene, and the others are unexplained. D and trimming were read from the DNA, whereas the V and J calls and clone size are those reported in that table. Within this sample are some 170,000 clones, with around 64% of them counted one time only. The top ten clones comprise more than 9.5% of the sample.

Study-wide findings and limitations: Shared TCR sequences between patients were less evident than in mice, which may be partly attributable to HLA diversity in the patient population. Unlike mouse skin, which is dominated by gammadelta T cells, normal human skin has resident alphabeta T cells that are also sequenced, and this complicates analysis of the scalp TCR repertoire. Higher clonality and more expanded CD8+ clones were observed in lesional scalp than in normal scalp, particularly in alopecia totalis/universalis, a finding suggestive of antigenic drive.

The input for sequencing was CD8+ T cells sorted from blood, taken at week 0. The chain employs TRBV11-2 and TRBJ2-7, with no D gene named confidently. The source is a human donor with alopecia areata. The DNA reads TGTGCCAGCAGCTTAGCCTCGTACGAGCAGTACTTC. Translated, this gives CASSLASYEQYF.